Listed below are T cell receptor beta chains from one sample, sequenced in a study of PD-1 blockade in classical Hodgkin lymphoma. The assay was immunoSEQ multiplex PCR, and TCRdb's table has in-frame clones only and misses some. The sample yields 70,000 or so clones, about 93% seen once. The sample was peripheral blood mononuclear cells (PBMCs). The receptors here all came from a human donor with classical Hodgkin lymphoma. The CDR3 runs from the conserved cysteine through the conserved F or W. A D gene is named only where the DNA matches it firmly. Only some rows state a clone size, as once, few, many or a class for expanded clones.

v_call	clone_size	d_call	j_call	cdr3_nt	cdr3_aa
TRBV5-1	once	TRBD1	TRBJ2-3	TGCGCCAGCAGCCTCGGGACAGGGATGGATACAGATACGCAGTATTTT	CASSLGTGMDTDTQYF
TRBV2	.	TRBD1	TRBJ2-1	TGTGCCAGCAGTGGCGACAGGGGGTACAATGAGCAGTTCTTC	CASSGDRGYNEQFF
TRBV11-3	.	TRBD1	TRBJ2-3	TGTGCCAGCAGCCACCGACAGGGTAGCACAGATACGCAGTATTTT	CASSHRQGSTDTQYF
TRBV7-7	once	.	TRBJ1-4	TGTGCCAGCAGCTCGGAAAGAGGCGAAAAACTGTTTTTT	CASSSERGEKLFF
TRBV11-2	once	TRBD2	TRBJ2-2	TGTGCCAGCAGCTTGACGGGGGGCGGGGAGCTGTTTTTT	CASSLTGGGELFF
TRBV4-1	.	.	TRBJ2-7	TGCGCCAGCAGCCAAGCGACGACGGGACTCGTAGAGGAGCAGTACTTC	CASSQATTGLVEEQYF
TRBV4-1	.	.	TRBJ1-5	TGCGCCAGCAGCCAAGTCACAAAGCAGCCCCAGCATTTT	CASSQVTKQPQHF
TRBV5-4	.	TRBD2	TRBJ2-1	TGTGCCAGCAGCTTCCCCCCTAGCGGGGGTGTTAATGAGCAGTTCTTC	CASSFPPSGGVNEQFF
TRBV5-1	once	TRBD1	TRBJ2-7	TGCGCCAGCAGCCGGGACAGGGGGCGAGAGGTGCGGGAGCAGTACTTC	CASSRDRGREVREQYF
TRBV5-4	.	.	TRBJ2-3	TGTGCCAGCAGCTTGTATGGGGGAACAGCGCAGTATTTT	CASSLYGGTAQYF
TRBV5-6	once	.	TRBJ1-1	TGTGCCAGCAGCCGGCGACGGACAGTGAACACTGAAGCTTTCTTT	CASSRRRTVNTEAFF
TRBV18	.	.	TRBJ1-6	TGTGCCAGCTCACCAGACAGTAATTCACCCCTCCACTTT	CASSPDSNSPLHF
TRBV5-1	.	TRBD1	TRBJ1-2	TGCGCCAGCAGCCCGGGACAGTCCACCGGCTTTGGCTACACCTTC	CASSPGQSTGFGYTF
TRBV19	.	.	TRBJ2-6	TGTGCCAGTAGTCCGACTGGGGCCAACGTCCTGACTTTC	CASSPTGANVLTF
TRBV7-9	.	.	TRBJ2-1	TGTGCCAGCAGCTTAACATTCGGCTCCTACAATGAGCAGTTCTTC	CASSLTFGSYNEQFF
TRBV27	.	.	TRBJ2-4	TGTGCCAGCGGAGGGGTAGCCAAAAACATTCAGTACTTC	CASGGVAKNIQYF
TRBV19	.	.	TRBJ2-2	TGTGCCAGTAGCTCAGGCCCCTTTTTGGCCGGGGAGCTGTTTTTT	CASSSGPFLAGELFF
TRBV6-1	.	.	TRBJ2-7	TGTGCCAGCAGTGACCGGGGGCTGAGCTCCTACGAGCAGTACTTC	CASSDRGLSSYEQYF
TRBV6-1	.	.	TRBJ2-1	TGTGCCAGCAGTGAAGCTAGCGGTTCCTACAATGAGCAGTTCTTC	CASSEASGSYNEQFF
TRBV21-1	.	.	TRBJ2-1	TGTGCCAGCAGCAAGAGTATAGGACAGGCCCGCGGCAATGAGCAGTTCTTC	CASSKSIGQARGNEQFF
TRBV19	.	TRBD1	TRBJ1-6	TGTGCCACCCGGACAGGTTACGAGAATTCACCCCTCCACTTT	CATRTGYENSPLHF
TRBV11-2	.	TRBD2	TRBJ2-3	TGTGCCAGCAGCTTAGAATCTGGGGTACTAGCGGGAAGGGGAGATACGCAGTATTTT	CASSLESGVLAGRGDTQYF
TRBV7-2	once	.	TRBJ1-1	TGTGCCAGCAGCCCTGAGGCCGAGGCCACTGAAGCTTTCTTT	CASSPEAEATEAFF
TRBV19	.	TRBD1	TRBJ1-5	TGTGCCAGTAGGGGACAGGGATACCGGGATGGCAATCAGCCCCAGCATTTT	CASRGQGYRDGNQPQHF
TRBV30	.	TRBD1	TRBJ2-3	TGTGCCTCTTCGGACAGGGGGTTTACAGATACGCAGTATTTT	CASSDRGFTDTQYF
TRBV13	.	TRBD1	TRBJ1-6	TGTGCCAGCAGCTTAGTGTCCTCCGGGACAGGGTTTTCACCCCTCCACTTT	CASSLVSSGTGFSPLHF
TRBV5-1	.	TRBD1	TRBJ2-7	TGCGCCAGCAGCTTACAGGGGTCTAACGAGCAGTACTTC	CASSLQGSNEQYF
TRBV6-4	.	.	TRBJ1-2	TGTGCCAGCAGTGACTCCGGCACCTCGGGGCATGGCTACACCTTC	CASSDSGTSGHGYTF